Below, 4 T cell receptor beta chains from the same sample are listed, as sequenced in a study of PD-1 blockade in mismatch repair-deficient tumors. Data came from immunoSEQ multiplex PCR; TCRdb stores just in-frame clones and leaves some out. The sample includes about 120,000 clones, over 65% of them seen just once. The sample in question was peripheral blood, obtained 60 weeks after starting pembrolizumab. These receptors came from an adult with mismatch repair-deficient cancer.

This CDR3 is CASSSQGIYGYTF. The CDR3 bases are TGCGCCAGCTCATCACAGGGGATCTATGGCTACACCTTC. This chain links TRBV5-1 with TRBJ1-2, with 7 bases lining up with TRBD1. The CDR3 totals 13 residues. Germline CDR1 SGHRS, CDR2 YFSETQ. With 7 bases clipped from V and 4 bases from J, the junction kept 7 bases outside the gene matches.

The V call is TRBV9, the J call TRBJ2-2, with 10 bases that match TRBD1. The CDR3 contains 15 residues. V trimming: 0 bases; J trimming: 6 bases; junction bases outside the gene matches: 2. Per the germline V gene, CDR1 is SGDLS and CDR2 is YYNGEE. The CDR3 DNA reads as TGTGCCAGCAGCGTAGGTGGGACAGGGGCCGGGGAGCTGTTTTTT. Translating gives CASSVGGTGAGELFF.

The chain carries TRBV6-5 and TRBJ1-3; D might be TRBD1 (5 bases). This CDR3 has 14 amino acids. The V end lost 7 bases, the J end lost 1 base, and 11 bases lay between the germline ends. Germline lookup yields CDR1 MNHEY and CDR2 SVGAGI. CDR3 sequence: CASTGGTSGNTIYF. Written as DNA, the CDR3 is TGTGCCAGCACCGGAGGGACGTCTGGAAACACCATATATTTT.

This CDR3 is CASSQVLQAGMNTEAFF. CDR3 DNA sequence: TGTGCCAGCAGCCAAGTCCTCCAGGCAGGGATGAACACTGAAGCTTTCTTT. V gene TRBV4-2 combines with J gene TRBJ1-1, with a possible D match to TRBD1 (5 bases). The CDR3 extends over 17 amino acids. Germline V gene data show CDR1 as LGHNA and CDR2 as YNFKEQ. Trimming left V 1 base short and J 0 bases short, with 15 bases between.